Shown below are 11 T cell receptor beta chains from a single sample sequenced in a study of T cells in women clearing cervical HPV infection. Assay: immunoSEQ multiplex PCR; the TCRdb copy retains only in-frame clones and omits some. This sample lists about 26,000 clones; its ten largest clones have 11%. The sequenced sample was blood buffy coat. The source of these receptors is a woman between 18 and 75 years old with a cervical HPV16 infection that either progressed to CIN3+ or cleared (not recorded which).

As to this clone: The CDR3 extends 3 residues past the end of the read, so its final part is completed from the germline J gene. The chain links TRBV18 to TRBJ2-7; 7 bases fit TRBD2. Germline lookup yields CDR1 KGHSH and CDR2 LQKENI. J gave up 3 bases and V 3 bases, and 14 bases lay outside the gene matches. The CDR3 contains 17 residues. The sequenced part of the CDR3 DNA is TGTGCCAGCTCACCCCTAGGTAGTGCGGGAGATCTCTACGAG. Its translation: CASSPLGSAGDLYE. The entire CDR3 protein is CASSPLGSAGDLYEQYF. Full variable domain (rest looked up from reference TRBV18 and TRBJ2-7): NAGVMQNPRHLVRRRGQEARLRCSPMKGHSHVYWYRQLPEEGLKFMVYLQKENIIDESGMPKERFSAEFPKEGPSILRIQQVVRGDSAAYFCASSPLGSAGDLYEQYFGPGTRLTVT.

In the case of this clone: The DNA ends 3 residues before the CDR3 does, and the rest of the CDR3 is filled in from the germline J gene. This rearrangement joins TRBV2 to TRBJ2-3, with D hard to call. CDR1 and CDR2 (germline): SNHLY, FYNNEI. The CDR3 loop spans 13 amino acids. The CDR3 bases that were read are TGTGCCAGCAGCCCCCACTTAGTAGAGACG. It codes for CASSPHLVET. The entire CDR3 protein is CASSPHLVETQYF.

CDR3: CASSRSGTDTGELFF. The CDR3 bases that were read are TGTGCCAGCAGTCGTAGCGGGACTGACACCGGGGAG. V gene TRBV7-2 combines with J gene TRBJ2-2, with 8 bases matching TRBD2. The sequence runs out 3 residues before the end of the CDR3; the remainder is reconstructed from the germline J gene. The CDR3 has 15 residues. The germline V gene has CDR1 SGHTA and CDR2 FQGNSA. V trimming: 6 bases; J trimming: 3 bases; junction bases outside the gene matches: 6.

Comments on this clone: The CDR3 end falls 3 residues outside the read, so it is completed with the germline J gene. The J gene is TRBJ2-5, the V gene TRBV20-1; 12 bases line up with TRBD1. The length of the CDR3 is 16 residues. CDR1 and CDR2 (germline): DFQATT, SNEGSKA (reference sequence). The V segment lost 5 bases and the J segment 5 bases; nucleotides outside the gene matches: 12. This CDR3 is CSARGGQGAIRETQYF. The covered CDR3 bases are TGCAGTGCTCGGGGGGGACAGGGGGCTATAAGGGAGACC.

In the case of this clone: Sequencing ends 3 residues short of the CDR3 end; the germline J gene provides the rest. V usage is TRBV6-2 or TRBV6-3 and J usage is TRBJ1-5; possible D gene TRBD1, 6 bases. Between the trimmed V and J ends, which lost 6 bases and 3 bases, there was a span of 12 bases. Germline CDR1 is MNHEY and CDR2 is SVGEGT. This CDR3 has 14 amino acids. The CDR3 region is CASRPGHPNQPQHF. The sequenced CDR3 bases are TGTGCCAGCAGGCCGGGACACCCCAATCAGCCC.

With regard to this clone: The read terminates 3 residues ahead of where the CDR3 ends, so the germline J gene completes it. This sequence joins TRBV7-6 and TRBJ1-2; perhaps TRBD1 as D (5 bases). The V gene's germline CDR1 is SGHVS and CDR2 FNYEAQ. This CDR3 has 15 residues. This CDR3 reads CASIPAGGIHNDYTF. The covered CDR3 bases are TGTGCCAGCATCCCAGCGGGGGGGATCCACAATGAC.

For this clone: The read ends 3 residues before the CDR3 terminus; that terminus is restored from the germline J gene. The chain uses TRBV5-4 and TRBJ2-7; 15 bases map to TRBD2. V dropped 2 bases and J dropped 5; count of bases not matched to a gene: 5. This CDR3 is built from 16 residues. The V gene's germline CDR1 is SGHNT and CDR2 YYREEE (reference sequence). The CDR3 loop reads CASSFGLAGGQDEQYF. The DNA read from the CDR3 is TGTGCCAGCAGCTTTGGACTAGCGGGGGGGCAGGACGAG.

In regard to this clone: The read stops 3 residues short of the end of the CDR3; the missing end is completed from the germline J gene. The rearrangement joins TRBV20-1 to TRBJ1-6; 7 nucleotides align to TRBD1. The germline CDR1 and CDR2 sequences are DFQATT and SNEGSKA (reference sequence). Germline trimming cut 3 bases from V and 0 bases from J; bases unmatched to any gene: 5. This CDR3 region has 16 residues. CDR3 amino acids: CSARGGQNSYNSPLHF. Incomplete CDR3 DNA: TGCAGTGCTAGGGGGGGACAGAACTCCTATAATTCACCC.

The CDR3 sequence is CASSLSEGNTIYF. Incomplete CDR3 DNA: TGCGCCAGCAGCTTGAGCGAGGGGAACACC. The chain has TRBV5-1 and TRBJ1-3; TRBD1 might be the D (5 bases). The read terminates 3 residues ahead of where the CDR3 ends, so the germline J gene completes it. Germline CDR1 SGHRS, CDR2 YFSETQ. The CDR3 totals 13 residues. The germline V and J ends were trimmed by 1 base and 7 bases, with 9 bases remaining between them. Full variable domain (remainder filled in from reference TRBV5-1 and TRBJ1-3): KAGVTQTPRYLIKTRGQQVTLSCSPISGHRSVSWYQQTPGQGLQFLFEYFSETQRNKGNFPGRFSGRQFSNSRSEMNVSTLELGDSALYLCASSLSEGNTIYFGEGSWLTVV.

Details on this clone: The CDR3 goes on 3 residues after the read ends, and that part is filled in from the germline J gene. The chain combines TRBV7-6 with TRBJ2-3; no firm D call. The CDR3 length is 12 residues. Germline lookup yields CDR1 SGHVS and CDR2 FNYEAQ. The part of the CDR3 DNA that was read is TGTGCCAGCAGCCCCAAGCAAGAGACG. It encodes CASSPKQET. The CDR3 in its entirety is CASSPKQETQYF. The full variable domain, with the rest looked up from reference TRBV7-6 and TRBJ2-3, is GAGVSQSPRYKVTKRGQDVALRCDPISGHVSLYWYRQALGQGPEFLTYFNYEAQQDKSGLPNDRFSAERPEGSISTLTIQRTEQRDSAMYRCASSPKQETQYFGPGTRLTVL.

This CDR3 is CASRPTPQGQETQYF. The CDR3 bases that were read are TGCGCCAGCAGGCCAACTCCACAGGGACAAGAGACC. This sequence joins TRBV5-1 and TRBJ2-5; D is possibly TRBD1 (6 bases). The CDR3 extends 3 residues past the end of the read, so its final part is completed from the germline J gene. Trimming took off 5 bases at V and 2 bases at J, with 16 bases between the two ends. Germline lookup yields CDR1 SGHRS and CDR2 YFSETQ. This CDR3 contains 15 residues.